This entry features one TCR beta chain sequence. The source of the sample is a study of shared T cell receptors in the human thymus. The data were produced by immunoSEQ multiplex PCR, yet TCRdb's version contains in-frame clones alone and is incomplete. The data contain hundreds of thousands of clones, roughly 88% of them singletons. V was trimmed by 2 bases and J by 7 bases, leaving 10 bases between them. This CDR3 region has 13 residues. CDR1 and CDR2 from the germline V gene are MNHNY and SVGAGI (reference sequence). The sample was also linked to a second study, of human thymus T cells. That paper adds: The thymus tissue came from resections taken during corrective heart surgery. Among thymic and blood repertoires, usage of V and J genes appeared biased. The related literature has documented a marked overlap of thymic repertoires among unrelated individuals.

The receptor was derived from a boy under two years old with a congenital heart defect. V gene TRBV6-6 combines with J gene TRBJ2-3, with D possibly TRBD2 on 5 matching bases. Material for sequencing was thymocytes. Here the CDR3 reads CASSYRGVHTQYF. The CDR3 DNA reads as TGTGCCAGCAGTTACCGGGGAGTACATACGCAGTATTTT.